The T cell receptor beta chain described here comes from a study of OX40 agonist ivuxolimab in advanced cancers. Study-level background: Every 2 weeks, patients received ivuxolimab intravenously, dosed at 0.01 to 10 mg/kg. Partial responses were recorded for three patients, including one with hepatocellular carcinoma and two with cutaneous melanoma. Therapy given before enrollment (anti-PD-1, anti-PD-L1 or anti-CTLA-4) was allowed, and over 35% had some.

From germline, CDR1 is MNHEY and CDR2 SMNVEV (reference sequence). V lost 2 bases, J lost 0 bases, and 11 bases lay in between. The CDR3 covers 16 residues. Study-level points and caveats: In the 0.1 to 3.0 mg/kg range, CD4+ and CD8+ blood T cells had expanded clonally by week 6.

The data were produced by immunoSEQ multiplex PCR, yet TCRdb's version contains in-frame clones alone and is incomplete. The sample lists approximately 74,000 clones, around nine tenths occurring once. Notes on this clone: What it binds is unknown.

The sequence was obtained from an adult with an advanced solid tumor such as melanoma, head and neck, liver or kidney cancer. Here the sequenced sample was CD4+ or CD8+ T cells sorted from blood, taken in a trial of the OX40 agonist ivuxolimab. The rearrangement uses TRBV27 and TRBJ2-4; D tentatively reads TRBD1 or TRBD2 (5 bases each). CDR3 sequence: CASSLGQGVAKNIQYF. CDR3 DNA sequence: TGTGCCAGCAGTTTAGGGCAGGGAGTAGCCAAAAACATTCAGTACTTC.